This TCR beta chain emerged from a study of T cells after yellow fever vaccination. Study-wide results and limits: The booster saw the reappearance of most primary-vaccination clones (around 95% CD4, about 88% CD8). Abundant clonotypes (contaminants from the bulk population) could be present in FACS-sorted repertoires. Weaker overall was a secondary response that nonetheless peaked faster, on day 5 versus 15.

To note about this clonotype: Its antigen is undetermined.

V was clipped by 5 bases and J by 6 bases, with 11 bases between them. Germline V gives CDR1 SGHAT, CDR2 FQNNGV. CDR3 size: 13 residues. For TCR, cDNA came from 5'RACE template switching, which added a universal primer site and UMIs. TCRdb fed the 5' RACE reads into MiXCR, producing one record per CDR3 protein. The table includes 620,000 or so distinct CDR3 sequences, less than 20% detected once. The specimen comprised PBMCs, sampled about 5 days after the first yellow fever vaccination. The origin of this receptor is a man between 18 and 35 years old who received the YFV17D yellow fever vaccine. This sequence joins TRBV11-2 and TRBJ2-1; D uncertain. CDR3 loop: CASSAAILNEQFF. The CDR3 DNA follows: TGTGCCAGCAGCGCAGCAATCCTCAATGAGCAGTTCTTC.